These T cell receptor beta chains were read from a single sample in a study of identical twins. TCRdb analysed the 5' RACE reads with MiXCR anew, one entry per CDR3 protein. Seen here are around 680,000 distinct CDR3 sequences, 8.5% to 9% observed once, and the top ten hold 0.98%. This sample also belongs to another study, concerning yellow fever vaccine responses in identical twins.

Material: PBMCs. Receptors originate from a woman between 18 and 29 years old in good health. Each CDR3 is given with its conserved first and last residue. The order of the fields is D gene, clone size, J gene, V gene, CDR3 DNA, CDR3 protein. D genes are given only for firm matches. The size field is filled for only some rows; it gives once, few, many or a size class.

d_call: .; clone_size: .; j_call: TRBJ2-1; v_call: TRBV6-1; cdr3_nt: TGTGCCAGCAGGCCCGTTTCCGGATCCCCCGGCGATGAGCAGTTCTTC; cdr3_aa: CASRPVSGSPGDEQFF
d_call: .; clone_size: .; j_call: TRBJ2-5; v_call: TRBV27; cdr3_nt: TGTGCCAGCGGCGCGCCCCAGTACTTC; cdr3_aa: CASGAPQYF
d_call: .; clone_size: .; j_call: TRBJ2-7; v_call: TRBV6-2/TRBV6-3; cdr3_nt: TGTGCCAGCAGCCGCCCGGGACTCGGTGACGAGCAGTACTTC; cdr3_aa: CASSRPGLGDEQYF
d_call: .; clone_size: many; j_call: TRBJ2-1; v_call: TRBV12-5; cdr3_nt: TGTGCTAGTGTCTCCGGGTCGGATGAGCAGTTCTTC; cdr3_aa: CASVSGSDEQFF
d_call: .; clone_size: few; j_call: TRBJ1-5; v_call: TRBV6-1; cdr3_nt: TGTGCCAGCAATATAGGAGGGGGCAATCAGCCCCAGCATTTT; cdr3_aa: CASNIGGGNQPQHF
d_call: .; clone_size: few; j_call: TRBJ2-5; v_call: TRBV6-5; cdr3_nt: TGTGCCAGCAGTCACCCACGGGCAGGCTACGAAGAGACCCAGTACTTC; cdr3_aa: CASSHPRAGYEETQYF
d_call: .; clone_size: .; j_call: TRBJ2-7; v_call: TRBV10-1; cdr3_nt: TGCGCCAGCAGACCTGAAACAGGAGACGAGCAGTACTTC; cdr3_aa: CASRPETGDEQYF
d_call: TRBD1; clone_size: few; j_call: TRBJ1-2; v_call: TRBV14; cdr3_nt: TGTGCCAGCAGCCTACCCGGGACAGAACTCTATGGCTACACCTTC; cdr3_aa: CASSLPGTELYGYTF
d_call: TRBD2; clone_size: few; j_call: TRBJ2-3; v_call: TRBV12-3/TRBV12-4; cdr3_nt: TGTGCCAGCAGGATAGCGGGGGTGATAGATACGCAGTATTTT; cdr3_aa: CASRIAGVIDTQYF
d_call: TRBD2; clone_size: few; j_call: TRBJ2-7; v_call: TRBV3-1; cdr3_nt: TGTGCCAGCAGCCATGTAGCGGGGCCCGGGAGCTCCTACGAGCAGTACTTC; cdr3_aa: CASSHVAGPGSSYEQYF
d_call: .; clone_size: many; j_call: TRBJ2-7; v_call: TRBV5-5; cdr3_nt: TGTGCCAGCAGCGGCCGGGGCGAGCAGTACTTC; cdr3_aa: CASSGRGEQYF
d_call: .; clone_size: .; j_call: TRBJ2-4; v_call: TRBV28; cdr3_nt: TGTGCCAGCAGCCCGCAGGGGCGAAGAGCCAAAAACATTCAGTACTTC; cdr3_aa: CASSPQGRRAKNIQYF
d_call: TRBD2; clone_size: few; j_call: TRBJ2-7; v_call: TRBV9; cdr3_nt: TGTGCCAGCAGCCTTGATCCTAGCGGGCTTTACGAGCAGTACTTC; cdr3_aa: CASSLDPSGLYEQYF
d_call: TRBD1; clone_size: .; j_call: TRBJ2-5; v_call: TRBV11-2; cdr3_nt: TGTGCCAGCAGTTTCGGACAGGGGAGTGAGACCCAGTACTTC; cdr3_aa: CASSFGQGSETQYF
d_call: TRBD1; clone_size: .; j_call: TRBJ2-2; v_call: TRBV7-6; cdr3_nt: TGTGCCAGCAGCTCCACTTTACAGGGGACCTCGAACACCGGGGAGCTGTTTTTT; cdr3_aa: CASSSTLQGTSNTGELFF
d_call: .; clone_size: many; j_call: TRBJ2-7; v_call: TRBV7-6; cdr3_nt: TGTGCCAGCAGCTTAGAGCTCGGGAGCGAGCAGTACTTC; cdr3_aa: CASSLELGSEQYF
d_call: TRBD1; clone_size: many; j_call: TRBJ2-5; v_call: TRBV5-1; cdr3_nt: TGCGCCAGCAGCTTTCTGACAGGGGGTGGAGAGACCCAGTACTTC; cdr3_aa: CASSFLTGGGETQYF
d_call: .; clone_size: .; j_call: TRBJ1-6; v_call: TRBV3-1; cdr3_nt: TGTGCCAGCAGCTCAACAGGGTTTTCACCCCTCCACTTT; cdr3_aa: CASSSTGFSPLHF
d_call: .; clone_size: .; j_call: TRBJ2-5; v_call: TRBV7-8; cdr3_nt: TGTGCCAGCAGCTTAGGTCACGGGGGCCCCCAAGAGACCCAGTACTTC; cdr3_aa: CASSLGHGGPQETQYF
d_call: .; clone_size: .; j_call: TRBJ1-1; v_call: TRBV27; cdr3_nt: TGTGCCAGCATGGGACAACCGAACACTGAAGCTTTCTTT; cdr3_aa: CASMGQPNTEAFF
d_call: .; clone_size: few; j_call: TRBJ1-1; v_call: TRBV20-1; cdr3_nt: TGCAGTGCTCAGGGGATGAACACTGAAGCTTTCTTT; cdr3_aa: CSAQGMNTEAFF
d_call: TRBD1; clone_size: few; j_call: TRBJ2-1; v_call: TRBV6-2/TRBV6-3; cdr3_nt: TGTGCCAGCAGTTCTTGTGGGGACAGGGATAGGAATGAGCAGTTCTTC; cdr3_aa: CASSSCGDRDRNEQFF
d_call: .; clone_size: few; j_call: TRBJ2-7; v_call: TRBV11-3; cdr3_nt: TGTGCCAGCAGCTTAGCAGGGAGTAACTACGAGCAGTACTTC; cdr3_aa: CASSLAGSNYEQYF
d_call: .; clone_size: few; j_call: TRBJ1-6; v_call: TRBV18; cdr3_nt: TGTGCCAGCGCTACAGGGTTAAATTCCTATAATTCACCCCTCCACTTT; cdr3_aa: CASATGLNSYNSPLHF
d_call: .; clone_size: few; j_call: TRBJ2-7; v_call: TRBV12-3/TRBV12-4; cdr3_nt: TGTGCCAGCAGTCTAACTCCAGCACCTAACGAGCAGTACTTC; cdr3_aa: CASSLTPAPNEQYF
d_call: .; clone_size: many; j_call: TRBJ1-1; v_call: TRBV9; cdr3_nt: TGTGCCAGCAGCGTTCCGGGAAAGGCTGAAGCTTTCTTT; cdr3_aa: CASSVPGKAEAFF
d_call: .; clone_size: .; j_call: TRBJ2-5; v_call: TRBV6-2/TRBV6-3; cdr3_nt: TGTGCCGGGATGTGGGGGGACCTCCGTGAGACCCAGTACTTC; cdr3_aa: CAGMWGDLRETQYF
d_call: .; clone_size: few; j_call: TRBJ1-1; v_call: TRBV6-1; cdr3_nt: TGTGCAGCAGGAAGGGGCAGCCTGAACACTGAAGCTTTCTTT; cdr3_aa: CAAGRGSLNTEAFF
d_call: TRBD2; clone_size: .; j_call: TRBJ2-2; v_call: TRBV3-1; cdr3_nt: TGTGCCAGCAGCCATCACCACCAGCTAGCGGGGAACACCGGGGAGCTGTTTTTT; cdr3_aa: CASSHHHQLAGNTGELFF
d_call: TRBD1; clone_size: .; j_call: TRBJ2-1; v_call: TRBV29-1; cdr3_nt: TGCAGCGGGGACAGGGGCAATGAGCAGTTCTTC; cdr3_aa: CSGDRGNEQFF
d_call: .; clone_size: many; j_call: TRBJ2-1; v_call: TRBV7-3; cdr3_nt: TGTGCCAGCAGCTTAATGGGAACCCACAATGAGCAGTTCTTC; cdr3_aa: CASSLMGTHNEQFF
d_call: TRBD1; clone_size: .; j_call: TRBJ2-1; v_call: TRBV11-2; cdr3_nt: TGTGCCAGCAGCCCCGAGGTGTTGCGGACAGGAGCCTACAATGAGCAGTTCTTC; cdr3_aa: CASSPEVLRTGAYNEQFF